The present TCR beta chain was sequenced within a study of blood T cell repertoires in COVID-19. Study-wide context: Material from acute and convalescent COVID-19 was sourced from the United States, Italy and Spain.

Germline V gene data show CDR1 as MRHNA and CDR2 as SNTAGT. V shed 5 bases and J 4 bases; nucleotides not matched to a gene: 5. CDR3 length equals 15 residues. Sequencing used immunoSEQ multiplex PCR; TCRdb keeps in-frame clones, though not all of them. The sample lists approximately 350,000 clones; roughly nine tenths were seen once. The clonotype originates from a man in his forties with acute or convalescent COVID-19. What was sequenced was peripheral blood. V usage is TRBV6-4 and J usage is TRBJ2-2; 9 positions agree with TRBD1. For the CDR3, the DNA is TGTGCCAGCAGTTCGGACAGGGGAGGCACCGGGGAGCTGTTTTTT. Translated: CASSSDRGGTGELFF.